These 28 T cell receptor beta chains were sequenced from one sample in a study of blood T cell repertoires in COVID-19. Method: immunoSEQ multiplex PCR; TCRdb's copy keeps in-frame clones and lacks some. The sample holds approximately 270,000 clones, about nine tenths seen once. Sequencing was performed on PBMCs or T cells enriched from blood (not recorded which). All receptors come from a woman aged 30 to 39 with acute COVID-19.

CDR3 in amino acids: CASSAAGGSLGKQYF. CDR3 DNA: TGTGCCAGCAGCGCAGCGGGAGGGTCTTTAGGGAAGCAGTACTTC. The chain employs TRBV5-8 and TRBJ2-7; the match to TRBD2 covers 10 bases. The V segment lost 4 bases and the J segment 8 bases; nucleotides outside the gene matches: 12. The CDR3 extends over 15 amino acids. Germline V CDR1 and CDR2: SGHTS, YDEGEE.

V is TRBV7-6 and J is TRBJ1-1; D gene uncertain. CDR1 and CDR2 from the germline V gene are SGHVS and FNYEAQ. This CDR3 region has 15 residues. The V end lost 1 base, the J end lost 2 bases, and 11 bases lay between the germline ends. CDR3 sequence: CASSLGVGHNTEAFF. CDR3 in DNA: TGTGCCAGCAGCTTAGGAGTCGGTCATAACACTGAAGCTTTCTTT.

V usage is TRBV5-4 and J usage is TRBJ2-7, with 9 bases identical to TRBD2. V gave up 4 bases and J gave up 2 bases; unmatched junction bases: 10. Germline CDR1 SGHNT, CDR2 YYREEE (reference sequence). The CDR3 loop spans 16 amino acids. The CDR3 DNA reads TGTGCCAGCAGCGAGCACGGGACTAGCCGAACCTACGAGCAGTACTTC. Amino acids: CASSEHGTSRTYEQYF.

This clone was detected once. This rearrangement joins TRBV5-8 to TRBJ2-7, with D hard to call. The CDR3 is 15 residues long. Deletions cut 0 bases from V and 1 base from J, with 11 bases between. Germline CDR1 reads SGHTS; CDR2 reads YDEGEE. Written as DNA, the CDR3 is TGTGCCAGCAGCTTGGGAGTTCCTAATTCCTACGAGCAGTACTTC. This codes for CASSLGVPNSYEQYF.

CDR3 in amino acids: CASSPSSGRIEQFF. CDR3 nucleotide sequence: TGTGCCAGCAGCCCCTCTAGCGGGAGGATTGAGCAGTTCTTC. The chain employs TRBV9 and TRBJ2-1; 11 bases map to TRBD2. This CDR3 contains 14 residues. CDR1 is SGDLS and CDR2 is YYNGEE in the germline V gene. With 4 bases clipped from V and 9 bases from J, the junction kept 6 bases outside the gene matches.

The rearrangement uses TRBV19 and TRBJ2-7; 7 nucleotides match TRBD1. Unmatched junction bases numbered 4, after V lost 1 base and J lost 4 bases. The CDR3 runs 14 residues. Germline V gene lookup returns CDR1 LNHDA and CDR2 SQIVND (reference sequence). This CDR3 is CASSIVPGGYEQYF. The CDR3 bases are TGTGCCAGTAGTATAGTTCCAGGGGGATACGAGCAGTACTTC. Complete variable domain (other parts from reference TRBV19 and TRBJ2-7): DGGITQSPKYLFRKEGQNVTLSCEQNLNHDAMYWYRQDPGQGLRLIYYSQIVNDFQKGDIAEGYSVSREKKESFPLTVTSAQKNPTAFYLCASSIVPGGYEQYFGPGTRLTVT.

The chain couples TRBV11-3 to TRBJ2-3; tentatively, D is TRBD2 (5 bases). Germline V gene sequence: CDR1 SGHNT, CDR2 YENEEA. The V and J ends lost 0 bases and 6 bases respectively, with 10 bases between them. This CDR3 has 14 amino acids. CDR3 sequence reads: CASSLDLTTDTQYF. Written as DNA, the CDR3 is TGTGCCAGCAGCTTAGATTTGACTACCGATACGCAGTATTTT. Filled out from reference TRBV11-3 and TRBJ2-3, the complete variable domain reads EAGVVQSPRYKIIEKKQPVAFWCNPISGHNTLYWYLQNLGQGPELLIRYENEEAVDDSQLPKDRFSAERLKGVDSTLKIQPAELGDSAVYLCASSLDLTTDTQYFGPGTRLTVL.

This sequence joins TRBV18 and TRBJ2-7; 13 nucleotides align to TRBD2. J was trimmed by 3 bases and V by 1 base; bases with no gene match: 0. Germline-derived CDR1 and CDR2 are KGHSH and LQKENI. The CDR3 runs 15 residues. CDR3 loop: CASSPRTSGGYEQYF. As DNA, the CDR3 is TGTGCCAGCTCACCACGGACTAGCGGGGGCTACGAGCAGTACTTC. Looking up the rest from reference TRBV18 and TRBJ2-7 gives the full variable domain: NAGVMQNPRHLVRRRGQEARLRCSPMKGHSHVYWYRQLPEEGLKFMVYLQKENIIDESGMPKERFSAEFPKEGPSILRIQQVVRGDSAAYFCASSPRTSGGYEQYFGPGTRLTVT.

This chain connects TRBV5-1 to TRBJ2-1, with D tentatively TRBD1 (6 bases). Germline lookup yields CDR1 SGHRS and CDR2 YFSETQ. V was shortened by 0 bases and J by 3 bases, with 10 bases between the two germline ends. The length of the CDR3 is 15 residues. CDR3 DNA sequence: TGCGCCAGCAGCTTGGAGACAGGCATCTACAATGAGCAGTTCTTC. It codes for CASSLETGIYNEQFF.

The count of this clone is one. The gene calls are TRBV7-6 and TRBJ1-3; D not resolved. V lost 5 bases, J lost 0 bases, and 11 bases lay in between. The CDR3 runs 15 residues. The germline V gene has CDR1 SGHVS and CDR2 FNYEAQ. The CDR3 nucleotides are TGTGCCAGCAGCCCCGCGGGTCCCTCTGGAAACACCATATATTTT. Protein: CASSPAGPSGNTIYF.

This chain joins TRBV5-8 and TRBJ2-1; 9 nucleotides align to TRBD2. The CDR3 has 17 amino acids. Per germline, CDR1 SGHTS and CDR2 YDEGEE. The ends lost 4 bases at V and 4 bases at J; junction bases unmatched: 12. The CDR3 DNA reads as TGTGCCAGCAGCCCCGCTGTGGGTAGCGGGAGTTACAATGAGCAGTTCTTC. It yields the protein CASSPAVGSGSYNEQFF.

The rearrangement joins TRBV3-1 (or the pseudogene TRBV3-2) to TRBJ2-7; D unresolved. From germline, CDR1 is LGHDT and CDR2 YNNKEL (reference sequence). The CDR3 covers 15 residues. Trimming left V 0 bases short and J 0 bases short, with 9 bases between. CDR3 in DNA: TGTGCCAGCAGCCAAGATCACAGTAGCTCCTACGAGCAGTACTTC. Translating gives CASSQDHSSSYEQYF.

CDR3 residues: CASTGGRWYEQYF. The CDR3, as DNA: TGTGCCAGCACCGGGGGACGGTGGTACGAGCAGTACTTC. J is TRBJ2-7 and V is TRBV3-1 (or the pseudogene TRBV3-2); tentative D call: TRBD2 (6 bases). V shed 7 bases and J shed 4 bases, with 14 bases lying between them. CDR1 and CDR2 from the germline V gene are LGHDT and YNNKEL (reference sequence). This CDR3 has 13 amino acids.

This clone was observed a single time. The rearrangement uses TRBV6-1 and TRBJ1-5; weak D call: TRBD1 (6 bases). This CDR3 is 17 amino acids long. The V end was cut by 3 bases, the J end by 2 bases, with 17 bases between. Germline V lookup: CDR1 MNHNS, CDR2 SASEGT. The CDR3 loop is CASSDSKGVKGNQPQHF. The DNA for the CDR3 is TGTGCCAGCAGTGATTCGAAGGGGGTTAAGGGCAATCAGCCCCAGCATTTT.

This chain's CDR3 is CASSQRSYEQYF. The DNA of the CDR3 is TGTGCCAGCAGCCAGAGGTCCTACGAGCAGTACTTC. The J gene is TRBJ2-7, the V gene TRBV7-9; D not certain. Per germline, CDR1 SEHNR and CDR2 FQNEAQ (reference sequence). The ends were cut back, 5 bases at V and 1 base at J, with 6 bases in the middle. The CDR3 runs 12 residues.

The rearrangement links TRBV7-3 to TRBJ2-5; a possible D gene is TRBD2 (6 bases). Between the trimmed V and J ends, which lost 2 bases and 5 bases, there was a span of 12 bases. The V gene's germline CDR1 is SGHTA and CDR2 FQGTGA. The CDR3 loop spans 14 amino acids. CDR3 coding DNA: TGTGCCAGCAGCTTAGACTCCAGCGGGGAGACCCAGTACTTC. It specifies CASSLDSSGETQYF.

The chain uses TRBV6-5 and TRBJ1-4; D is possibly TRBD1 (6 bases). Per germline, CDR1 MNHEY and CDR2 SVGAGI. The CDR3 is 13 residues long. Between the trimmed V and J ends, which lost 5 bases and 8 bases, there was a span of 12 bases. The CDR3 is CASSKQGWEKLFF. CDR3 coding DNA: TGTGCCAGCAGTAAACAGGGATGGGAAAAACTGTTTTTT.

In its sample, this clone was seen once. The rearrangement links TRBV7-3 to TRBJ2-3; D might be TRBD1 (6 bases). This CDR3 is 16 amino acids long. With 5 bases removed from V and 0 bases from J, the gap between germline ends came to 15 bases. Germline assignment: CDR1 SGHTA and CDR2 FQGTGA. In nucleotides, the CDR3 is TGTGCCAGCAGCCAAACACGACAGGCTAGCACAGATACGCAGTATTTT. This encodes CASSQTRQASTDTQYF.

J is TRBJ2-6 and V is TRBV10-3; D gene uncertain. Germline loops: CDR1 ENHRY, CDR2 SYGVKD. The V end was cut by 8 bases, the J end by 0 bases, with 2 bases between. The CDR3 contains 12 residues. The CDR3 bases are TGTGCCATCCGCTCTGGGGCCAACGTCCTGACTTTC. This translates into CAIRSGANVLTF.

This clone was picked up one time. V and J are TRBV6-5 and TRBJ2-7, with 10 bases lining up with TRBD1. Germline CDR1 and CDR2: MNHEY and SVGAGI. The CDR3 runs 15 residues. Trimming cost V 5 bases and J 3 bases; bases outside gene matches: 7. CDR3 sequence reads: CASSPGTGASYEQYF. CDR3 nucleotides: TGTGCCAGCAGTCCGGGGACAGGGGCTAGCTACGAGCAGTACTTC.

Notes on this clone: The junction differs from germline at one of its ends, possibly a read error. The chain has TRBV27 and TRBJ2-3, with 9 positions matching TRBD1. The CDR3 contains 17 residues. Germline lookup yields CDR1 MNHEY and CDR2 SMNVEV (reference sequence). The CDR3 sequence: CASSLSRRDRDTDTQYF. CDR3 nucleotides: TGTGCCAGCAGTCTATCTAGACGGGACAGGGACACAGATACGCAGTATTTT.

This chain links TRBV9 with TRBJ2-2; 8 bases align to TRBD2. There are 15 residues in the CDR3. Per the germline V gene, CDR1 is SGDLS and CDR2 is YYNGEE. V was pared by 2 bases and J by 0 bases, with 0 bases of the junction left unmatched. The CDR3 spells CASSVSGTNTGELFF. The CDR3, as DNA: TGTGCCAGCAGCGTTAGCGGGACGAACACCGGGGAGCTGTTTTTT.

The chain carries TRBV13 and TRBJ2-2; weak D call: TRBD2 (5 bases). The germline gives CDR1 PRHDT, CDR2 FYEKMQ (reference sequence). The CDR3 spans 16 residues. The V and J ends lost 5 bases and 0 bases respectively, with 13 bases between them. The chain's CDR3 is CASSLGPGTNTGELFF. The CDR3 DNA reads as TGTGCCAGCAGCCTCGGTCCGGGAACGAACACCGGGGAGCTGTTTTTT.

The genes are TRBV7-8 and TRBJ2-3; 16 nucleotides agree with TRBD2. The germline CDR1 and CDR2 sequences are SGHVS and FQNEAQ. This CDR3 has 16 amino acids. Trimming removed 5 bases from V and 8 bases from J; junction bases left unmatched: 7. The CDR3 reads CASSAGLAGGPVTQYF. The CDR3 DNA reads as TGTGCCAGCAGCGCGGGACTAGCGGGAGGGCCTGTTACGCAGTATTTT.

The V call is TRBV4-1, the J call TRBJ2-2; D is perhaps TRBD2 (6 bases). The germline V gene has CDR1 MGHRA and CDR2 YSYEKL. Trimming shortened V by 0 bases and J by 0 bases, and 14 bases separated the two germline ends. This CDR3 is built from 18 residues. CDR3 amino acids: CASSQDPIAVANTGELFF. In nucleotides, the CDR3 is TGCGCCAGCAGCCAAGATCCTATAGCGGTCGCGAACACCGGGGAGCTGTTTTTT.

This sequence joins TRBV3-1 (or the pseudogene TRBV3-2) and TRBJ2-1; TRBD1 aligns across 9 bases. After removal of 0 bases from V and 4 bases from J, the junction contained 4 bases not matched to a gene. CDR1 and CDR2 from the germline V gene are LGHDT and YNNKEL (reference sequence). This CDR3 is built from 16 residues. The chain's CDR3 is CASSQDRGTGYNEQFF. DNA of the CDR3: TGTGCCAGCAGCCAAGATAGGGGGACAGGGTACAATGAGCAGTTCTTC.

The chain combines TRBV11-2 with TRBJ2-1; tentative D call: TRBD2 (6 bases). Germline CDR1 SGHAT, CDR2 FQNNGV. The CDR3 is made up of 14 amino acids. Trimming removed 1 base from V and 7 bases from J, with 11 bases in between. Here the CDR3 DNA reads TGTGCCAGCAGCTTAGGGGGGGACTTTAATGAGCAGTTCTTC. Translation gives CASSLGGDFNEQFF.

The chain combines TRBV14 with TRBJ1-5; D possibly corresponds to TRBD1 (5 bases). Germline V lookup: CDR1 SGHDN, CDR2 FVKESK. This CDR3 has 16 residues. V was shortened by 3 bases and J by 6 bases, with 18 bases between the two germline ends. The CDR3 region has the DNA TGTGCCAGCAGCCACGTTCAGGGTTTTAACAGTCAGCCCCAGCATTTT. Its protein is CASSHVQGFNSQPQHF. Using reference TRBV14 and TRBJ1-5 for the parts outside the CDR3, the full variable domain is EAGVTQFPSHSVIEKGQTVTLRCDPISGHDNLYWYRRVMGKEIKFLLHFVKESKQDESGMPNNRFLAERTGGTYSTLKVQPAELEDSGVYFCASSHVQGFNSQPQHFGDGTRLSIL.